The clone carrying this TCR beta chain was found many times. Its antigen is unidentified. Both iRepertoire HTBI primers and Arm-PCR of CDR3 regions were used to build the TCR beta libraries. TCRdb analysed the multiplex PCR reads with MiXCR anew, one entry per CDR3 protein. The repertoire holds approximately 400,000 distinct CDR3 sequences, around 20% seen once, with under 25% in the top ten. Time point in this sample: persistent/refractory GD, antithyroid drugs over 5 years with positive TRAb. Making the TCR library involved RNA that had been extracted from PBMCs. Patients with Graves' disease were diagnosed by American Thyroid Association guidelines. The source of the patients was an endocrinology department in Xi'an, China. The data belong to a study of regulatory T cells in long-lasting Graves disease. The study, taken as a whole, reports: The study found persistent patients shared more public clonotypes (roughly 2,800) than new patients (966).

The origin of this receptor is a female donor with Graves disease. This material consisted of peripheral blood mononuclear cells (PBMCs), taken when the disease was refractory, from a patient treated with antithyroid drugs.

The CDR3 reads CASSLRRRGPTEAFF. In nucleotides, the CDR3 is TGCGCCAGCAGCTTGAGGAGGCGGGGACCCACTGAAGCTTTCTTT. The V gene is TRBV5-1, the J gene TRBJ1-1; D is possibly TRBD1 (5 bases). Germline V lookup: CDR1 SGHRS, CDR2 YFSETQ. V shed 1 base and J shed 4 bases, with 14 bases lying between them. This CDR3 region has 15 residues.